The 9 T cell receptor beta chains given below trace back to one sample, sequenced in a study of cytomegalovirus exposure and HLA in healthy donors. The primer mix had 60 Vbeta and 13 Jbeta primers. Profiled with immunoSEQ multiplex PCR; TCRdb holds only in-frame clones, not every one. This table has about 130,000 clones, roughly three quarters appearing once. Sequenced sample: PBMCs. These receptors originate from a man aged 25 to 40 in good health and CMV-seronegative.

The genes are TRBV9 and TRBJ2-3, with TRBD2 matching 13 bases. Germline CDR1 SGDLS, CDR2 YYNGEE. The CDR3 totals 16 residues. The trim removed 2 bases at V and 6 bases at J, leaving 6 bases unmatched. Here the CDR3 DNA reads TGTGCCAGCAGCGTCACTAGCGGGAGGGCCGGGGATACGCAGTATTTT. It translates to CASSVTSGRAGDTQYF.

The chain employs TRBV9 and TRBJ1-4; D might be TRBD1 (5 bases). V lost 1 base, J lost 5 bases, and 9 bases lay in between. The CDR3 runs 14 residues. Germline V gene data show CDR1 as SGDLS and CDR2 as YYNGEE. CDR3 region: CASSVWGGNEKLFF. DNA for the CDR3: TGTGCCAGCAGCGTATGGGGGGGAAATGAAAAACTGTTTTTT.

The CDR3 loop is CASSLGGQVAYEQYF. The DNA for the CDR3 is TGCGCCAGCAGCCTGGGGGGGCAGGTCGCCTACGAGCAGTACTTC. This chain joins TRBV4-1 and TRBJ2-7, with D perhaps TRBD2 (7 bases). The CDR3 covers 15 residues. V lost 4 bases, J lost 2 bases, and 15 bases lay in between. Germline V lookup: CDR1 MGHRA, CDR2 YSYEKL.

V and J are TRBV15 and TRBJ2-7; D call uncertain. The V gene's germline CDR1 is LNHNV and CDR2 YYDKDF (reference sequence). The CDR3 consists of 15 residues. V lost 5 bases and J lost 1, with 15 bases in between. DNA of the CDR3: TGTGCCACCAGCGACCTGCGCGGCCATTCCTACGAGCAGTACTTC. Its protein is CATSDLRGHSYEQYF.

In DNA, the CDR3 is TGTGCCACCAGCAGAGGGGAGACAGGGGCCCCCGAGCAGTACTTC. Translating it yields CATSRGETGAPEQYF. The gene calls are TRBV15 and TRBJ2-7; 8 bases are shared with TRBD1. This CDR3 comprises 15 residues. V gave up 1 base and J gave up 6 bases; unmatched junction bases: 8. Looked up from germline, CDR1 is LNHNV and CDR2 is YYDKDF (reference sequence).

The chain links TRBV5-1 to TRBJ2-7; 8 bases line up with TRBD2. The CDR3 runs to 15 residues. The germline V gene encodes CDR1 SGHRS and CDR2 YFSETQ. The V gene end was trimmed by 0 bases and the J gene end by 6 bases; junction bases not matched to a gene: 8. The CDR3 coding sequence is TGCGCCAGCAGCTTGGTTGATAGCGGGGCGTCCGAGCAGTACTTC. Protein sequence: CASSLVDSGASEQYF.

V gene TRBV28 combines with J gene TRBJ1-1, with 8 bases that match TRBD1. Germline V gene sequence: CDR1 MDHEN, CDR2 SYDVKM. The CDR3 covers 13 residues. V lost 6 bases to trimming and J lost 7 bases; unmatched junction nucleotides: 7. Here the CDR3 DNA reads TGTGCCAGCAGCGTCGACAGGGGAGATGAAGCTTTCTTT. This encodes CASSVDRGDEAFF.

The CDR3 DNA follows: TGTGCCAGCAGGAGAGACTTGGTGGAGACCCAGTACTTC. Protein sequence: CASRRDLVETQYF. This chain uses TRBV6-5 with TRBJ2-5, with D unresolved. The CDR3 loop spans 13 amino acids. Per germline, CDR1 MNHEY and CDR2 SVGAGI. The V end lost 6 bases, the J end lost 5 bases, and 13 bases lay between the germline ends.

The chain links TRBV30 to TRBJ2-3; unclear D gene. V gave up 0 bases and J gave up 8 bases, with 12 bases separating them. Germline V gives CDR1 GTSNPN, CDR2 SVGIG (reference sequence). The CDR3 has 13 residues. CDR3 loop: CAWSVSAVATQYF. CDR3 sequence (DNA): TGTGCCTGGAGTGTATCTGCGGTTGCTACGCAGTATTTT.